This TCR beta chain is from a study of Tregs in tolerant kidney transplant recipients. This clone has a single count. Generated by immunoSEQ multiplex PCR, the TCRdb table keeps only in-frame clones and is missing some. Here the sample spans some 71,000 clones, 85% to 90% being singletons. Trimming at V came to 0 bases and at J to 0 bases, leaving 1 base not matched to a gene. The CDR3 consists of 15 residues. Germline V gene data show CDR1 as SGHVS and CDR2 as FNYEAQ. This specimen was CD4+ T cells from blood, taken before the transplant. The clonotype originates from a human donor who received a combined kidney and bone marrow transplant. The chain employs TRBV7-6 and TRBJ2-5; 7 positions agree with TRBD2. The DNA of the CDR3 is TGTGCCAGCAGCTTAGCGGGGGGGTACCAAGAGACCCAGTACTTC. Amino acids: CASSLAGGYQETQYF.